This T cell receptor (beta chain) was sequenced during a study of blood T cell repertoires in COVID-19. Germline V gene data show CDR1 as KGHSH and CDR2 as LQKENI. The length of the CDR3 is 13 residues. The V gene lost 3 bases and the J gene lost 2 bases, with 6 bases spanning the gap. Per the study methods: Scientists estimated how many nucleated cells there were by amplifying reference gene primers. The table came from immunoSEQ multiplex PCR; TCRdb's copy has only in-frame clones and leaves some out. V, J and clone size derive from that table, while D and trimming were established from the DNA sequence. This sample has approximately 300,000 clones, with around 83% found just once.

Sequencing input: peripheral blood. The TCR comes from a woman aged 45-65 years with acute or convalescent COVID-19. This chain joins TRBV18 and TRBJ2-3; unclear D gene. The CDR3 region has the DNA TGTGCCAGCTCACCGAGCCCCACAGATACGCAGTATTTT. Translating gives CASSPSPTDTQYF.